The rows below give T cell receptor beta chains drawn from one sample of a study of cytomegalovirus exposure and HLA in healthy donors. Assay used: immunoSEQ multiplex PCR; TCRdb lists only in-frame clones, some missing. The table has some 110,000 clones, around 65% seen once. Specimen: PBMCs. The receptors were sampled from a man younger than 35 in good health and CMV-seronegative. The CDR3 runs from the conserved cysteine through the conserved F or W. Each record gives: clone size, CDR3 length, D gene, V gene, J gene, CDR3 DNA, CDR3 protein. The D gene is left open where the match is weak. Clone size is stated in some rows and not others, as once, few, many or a class when expanded.

clone_size: NA; cdr3_length: 17; d_call: TRBD1; v_call: TRBV4-1; j_call: TRBJ1-3; cdr3_nt: TGCGCCAGCAGCCAAGATTTTCGCGACAGGGAAGGAAACACCATATATTTT; cdr3_aa: CASSQDFRDREGNTIYF
clone_size: NA; cdr3_length: 16; d_call: NA; v_call: TRBV4-2; j_call: TRBJ1-4; cdr3_nt: TGTGCCAGCAGCCAAGATCGCAGGCAGGTTAATGAAAAACTGTTTTTT; cdr3_aa: CASSQDRRQVNEKLFF
clone_size: NA; cdr3_length: 13; d_call: NA; v_call: TRBV2; j_call: TRBJ2-7; cdr3_nt: TGTGCCAGCAGTGAAGTTCAGGGTTCCGAGCAGTACTTC; cdr3_aa: CASSEVQGSEQYF
clone_size: once; cdr3_length: 15; d_call: NA; v_call: TRBV1; j_call: TRBJ2-3; cdr3_nt: TGCACCCCCCCTTTCAGGGGGTATAACACAGATACGCAGTATTTT; cdr3_aa: CTPPFRGYNTDTQYF
clone_size: NA; cdr3_length: 14; d_call: NA; v_call: TRBV9; j_call: TRBJ2-3; cdr3_nt: TGTGCCAGCTCTCCCGGGAGAATCACAGATACGCAGTATTTT; cdr3_aa: CASSPGRITDTQYF
clone_size: NA; cdr3_length: 15; d_call: NA; v_call: TRBV9; j_call: TRBJ1-1; cdr3_nt: TGTGCCAGCAGCAAAACAGGGATTGTTGGCACTGAAGCTTTCTTT; cdr3_aa: CASSKTGIVGTEAFF
clone_size: few; cdr3_length: 14; d_call: TRBD1; v_call: TRBV30; j_call: TRBJ1-4; cdr3_nt: TGTGCCTGGGGGTGGGGACAGGGAAAAGAAAAACTGTTTTTT; cdr3_aa: CAWGWGQGKEKLFF
clone_size: NA; cdr3_length: 16; d_call: NA; v_call: TRBV18; j_call: TRBJ2-7; cdr3_nt: TGTGCCAGCTCACCACTTCCGGCACAGGTCCCTTACGAGCAGTACTTC; cdr3_aa: CASSPLPAQVPYEQYF
clone_size: NA; cdr3_length: 13; d_call: TRBD1; v_call: TRBV29-1; j_call: TRBJ2-7; cdr3_nt: TGCAGCGCCTCAGGACAGGGGGCCTTCGAGCAGTACTTC; cdr3_aa: CSASGQGAFEQYF
clone_size: NA; cdr3_length: 14; d_call: TRBD1; v_call: TRBV30; j_call: TRBJ2-7; cdr3_nt: TGTGCCTGGAGTAGGAGACAGGGGGCCGGGAAGCGCCACTTC; cdr3_aa: CAWSRRQGAGKRHF
clone_size: NA; cdr3_length: 15; d_call: TRBD1; v_call: TRBV5-4; j_call: TRBJ2-1; cdr3_nt: TGTGCCAGCACCAGGTGGGGGCAGGGGGACAATGAGCAGTTCTTC; cdr3_aa: CASTRWGQGDNEQFF
clone_size: NA; cdr3_length: 14; d_call: TRBD1; v_call: TRBV27; j_call: TRBJ1-2; cdr3_nt: TGTGCCAGCAGTTATGGGACAGGGAACTATGGCTACACCTTC; cdr3_aa: CASSYGTGNYGYTF
clone_size: NA; cdr3_length: 11; d_call: TRBD1; v_call: TRBV25-1; j_call: TRBJ1-1; cdr3_nt: TGTGCCAGCAGTGCACCAGGGGGAGCCTTCTTT; cdr3_aa: CASSAPGGAFF
clone_size: NA; cdr3_length: 14; d_call: TRBD1; v_call: TRBV2; j_call: TRBJ1-2; cdr3_nt: TGTGCCAACCCGGGACAGAGGGGGCTCTATGGCTACACCTTC; cdr3_aa: CANPGQRGLYGYTF
clone_size: NA; cdr3_length: 14; d_call: TRBD1; v_call: TRBV28; j_call: TRBJ1-5; cdr3_nt: TGTGCCAGCAATTCTCAACAGGGGTATCAGCCCCAGCATTTT; cdr3_aa: CASNSQQGYQPQHF